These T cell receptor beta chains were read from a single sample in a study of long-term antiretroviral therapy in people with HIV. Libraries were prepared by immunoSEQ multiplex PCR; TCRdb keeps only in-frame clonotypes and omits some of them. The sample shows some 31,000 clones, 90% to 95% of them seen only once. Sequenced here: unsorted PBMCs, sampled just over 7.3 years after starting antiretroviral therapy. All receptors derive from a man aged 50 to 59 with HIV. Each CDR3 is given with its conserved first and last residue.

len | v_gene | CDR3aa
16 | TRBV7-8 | CASSLGGLLNVDTQYF
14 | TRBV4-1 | CASSQWEGYNEQFF
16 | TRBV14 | CASSQDLGVANTEAFF
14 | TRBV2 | CARTQGDSGNTIYF
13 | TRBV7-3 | CASRGQVTDTQYF
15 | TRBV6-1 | CASSGDRVSLQPQHF
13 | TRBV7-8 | CASSYGVEREQYF
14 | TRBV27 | CASRIQGAGVGQFF
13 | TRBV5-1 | CASSTDGDYGYTF
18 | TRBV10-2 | CASSEGTSGGPAYNEQFF
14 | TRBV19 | CASSAALRSQPQHF
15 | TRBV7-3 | CASSLAGTNTGELFF
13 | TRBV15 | CATSRDRGLGYTF
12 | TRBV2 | CASKGASYEQYF
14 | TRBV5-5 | CASSLKHGNTEAFF
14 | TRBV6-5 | CASSLGTGGYGYTF
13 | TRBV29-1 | CSAGRWDVDIQYF
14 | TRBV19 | CASSISGESYGYTF
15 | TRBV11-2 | CASSLRGANTGELFF
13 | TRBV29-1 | CSARTSGDGEQFF
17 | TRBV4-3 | CASSPRLAGGRTGELFF
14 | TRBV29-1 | CSVGRGAENTEAFF
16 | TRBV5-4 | CASSYLLAGETYEQYF
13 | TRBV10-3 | CAMTGSSGNTIYF
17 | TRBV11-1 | CASSTLRGGSRTDTQYF
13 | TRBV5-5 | CASSLDRSYGYTF
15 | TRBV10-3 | CAISESRGGAYEQYF
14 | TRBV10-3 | CAIKDRGLNQPQHF
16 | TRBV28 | CASSPPGLAVTDTQYF
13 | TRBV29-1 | CSVQGGSNQPQHF
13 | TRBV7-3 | CASSSQTAGELFF
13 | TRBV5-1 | CASRVATSYEQYF
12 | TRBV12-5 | CASGLVAGELFF
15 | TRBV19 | CASSIEAGGNTEAFF
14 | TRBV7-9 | CASSKGQGSEKLFF
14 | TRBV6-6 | CASSYEGAGYEQYF
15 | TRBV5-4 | CASSSMPSDYNEQFF
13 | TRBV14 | CASSRGSGYEQYF
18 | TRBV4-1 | CASSQDSTGGWSYNEQFF
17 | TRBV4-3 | CASSQDPARGRIGELFF
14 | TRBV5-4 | CASSFTGGNTEAFF
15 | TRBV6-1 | CASSEFEGSNTEAFF